One sample yielded the 10 T cell receptor beta chains listed below, sequenced in a study of blood T cell repertoires in COVID-19. Method: immunoSEQ multiplex PCR; TCRdb's copy keeps in-frame clones and lacks some. This table holds roughly 250,000 clones, under 85% found once. The source material was peripheral blood. The receptors shown here come from a human donor with COVID-19, enrolled during active disease. The donor label of this sample is uncertain.

This clone was seen once. This chain connects TRBV3-1 (or the pseudogene TRBV3-2) to TRBJ1-3, with D uncertain. This CDR3 has 18 amino acids. From germline, CDR1 is LGHDT and CDR2 YNNKEL (reference sequence). V gave up 6 bases and J gave up 2 bases, with 23 bases separating them. CDR3 in amino acids: CASRADRLPTAAGNTIYF. Here the CDR3 DNA reads TGTGCCAGCAGAGCGGACCGTCTACCGACCGCGGCTGGAAACACCATATATTTT.

The genes are TRBV5-1 and TRBJ2-1; possibly TRBD2 for D (6 bases). Germline assignment: CDR1 SGHRS and CDR2 YFSETQ. The V gene lost 2 bases and the J gene lost 6 bases, with 9 bases spanning the gap. The CDR3 runs to 13 residues. CDR3 sequence: CASSFAGINEQFF. DNA for the CDR3: TGCGCCAGCAGCTTTGCGGGAATCAATGAGCAGTTCTTC.

This sequence joins TRBV19 and TRBJ1-5; tentatively, D is TRBD1 (5 bases). The V end lost 0 bases, the J end lost 11 bases, and 14 bases lay between the germline ends. CDR3 length: 14 amino acids. Germline V CDR1 and CDR2: LNHDA, SQIVND (reference sequence). Here the CDR3 DNA reads TGTGCCAGTAGTATAGAGGACACTTTCAGGGCCCAGCATTTT. Residues: CASSIEDTFRAQHF.

The CDR3 is CASRSAAPLIQYF. The CDR3 DNA is TGTGCCAGCCGCTCGGCGGCCCCCCTGATTCAGTACTTC. V is TRBV28 and J is TRBJ2-4; D gene unclear. This CDR3 region has 13 residues. Germline V gene data show CDR1 as MDHEN and CDR2 as SYDVKM. The ends were cut back, 8 bases at V and 10 bases at J, with 18 bases in the middle.

The rearrangement uses TRBV19 and TRBJ2-1, with TRBD2 matching 11 bases. J lost 2 bases, V lost 7 bases, and 7 bases had no gene match. The CDR3 is 16 amino acids. Germline loops: CDR1 LNHDA, CDR2 SQIVND (reference sequence). CDR3 residues: CASTPLAGVAYNEQFF. The CDR3 DNA reads TGTGCCAGTACCCCACTAGCGGGAGTTGCCTACAATGAGCAGTTCTTC.

A remark on this clone: A read error is possible here, since a much larger clone lies one base away. Within the sample, other DNA sequences also encode this same CDR3. J is TRBJ1-5 and V is TRBV19; D gene unclear. The CDR3 has 13 amino acids. Germline lookup yields CDR1 LNHDA and CDR2 SQIVND (reference sequence). V was shortened by 6 bases and J by 0 bases, with 6 bases between the two germline ends. The CDR3 region is CASSLNSNQPQHF. DNA for the CDR3: TGTGCCAGTAGCCTTAATAGCAATCAGCCCCAGCATTTT.

This rearrangement joins TRBV7-6 to TRBJ2-7; 13 nucleotides match TRBD2. CDR1 and CDR2 from the germline V gene are SGHVS and FNYEAQ. The CDR3 loop spans 14 amino acids. The J segment lost 5 bases and the V segment lost 5 bases, leaving 3 bases of the junction unmatched. The DNA of the CDR3 is TGTGCCAGCAGCGGACTAGCGGGAGCCCACGAGCAGTACTTC. Its protein is CASSGLAGAHEQYF.

The chain has TRBV4-1 and TRBJ2-7, with 7 bases that match TRBD2. V trimming: 4 bases; J trimming: 1 base; junction bases outside the gene matches: 10. Germline CDR1 is MGHRA and CDR2 is YSYEKL. This CDR3 has 16 residues. CDR3 nucleotides: TGCGCCAGCAGCCTCCACGGGGCTAGCGGATCCTACGAGCAGTACTTC. Protein sequence: CASSLHGASGSYEQYF.

The chain has TRBV7-9 and TRBJ2-2; 8 nucleotides match TRBD1. The CDR3 consists of 15 residues. CDR1 and CDR2 (germline): SEHNR, FQNEAQ (reference sequence). V dropped 6 bases and J dropped 0; count of bases not matched to a gene: 3. CDR3 nucleotides: TGTGCCAGCAGTCAGGACAGGGCGAACACCGGGGAGCTGTTTTTT. It codes for CASSQDRANTGELFF.

The rearrangement joins TRBV6-2 or TRBV6-3 to TRBJ1-3; tentatively, D is TRBD1 (5 bases). The CDR3 totals 14 residues. Germline V gives CDR1 MNHEY, CDR2 SVGEGT. The V end was cut by 0 bases, the J end by 9 bases, with 12 bases between. CDR3 sequence reads: CASSYSIGGRTIYF. The CDR3 nucleotides are TGTGCCAGCAGTTACTCGATCGGGGGACGCACCATATATTTT.